The next 5 T cell receptor beta chains were all read from a single sample in a study of T cell repertoires in cytomegalovirus infection. TCRdb called the reads again in MiXCR, with one record for every CDR3 protein. The data contain 650,000 to 900,000 distinct CDR3 sequences, roughly 29% of them singletons. Their specific antigens are unknown. The source was cultured CD8+ T cells from PBMCs, collected from culture after CMV antigen stimulation. The receptors were sampled from a human donor in good health (CMV status not recorded). Some clones in this sample may be carry-over from other donors' samples.

This clonotype was seen a few times. The chain has TRBV7-9 and TRBJ2-6; D may match TRBD1 or TRBD2 (5 bases each). Germline values: CDR1 SEHNR, CDR2 FQNEAQ (reference sequence). Trimming stripped 0 bases from V and 0 bases from J, with 12 bases between. This CDR3 contains 18 residues. CDR3 loop: CASSLALGAGSGANVLTF. The CDR3 DNA is TGTGCCAGCAGCTTAGCCCTCGGGGCAGGCTCTGGGGCCAACGTCCTGACTTTC.

This clonotype was found many times. The chain links TRBV7-2 to TRBJ1-1, with D unclear. Between the trimmed V and J ends, which lost 7 bases and 2 bases, there was a span of 14 bases. The CDR3 is 14 residues long. The V gene's germline CDR1 is SGHTA and CDR2 FQGNSA. The CDR3 DNA reads TGTGCCAGCACCCCGCCTTGGGAAAACACTGAAGCTTTCTTT. It encodes CASTPPWENTEAFF.

This clonotype was observed a few times. This rearrangement joins TRBV6-1 to TRBJ2-4; D is undetermined. Trimming left V 7 bases short and J 1 base short, with 14 bases between. The CDR3 extends over 15 amino acids. Germline CDR1 MNHNS, CDR2 SASEGT. CDR3 nucleotide sequence: TGTGCCAGCAACGAGGAATGGGTTGCCAAAAACATTCAGTACTTC. Residues: CASNEEWVAKNIQYF.

This clonotype was seen a handful of times. The chain joins TRBV12-3 or TRBV12-4 to TRBJ1-4, with no clear D. V was pared by 3 bases and J by 7 bases, with 12 bases between. The CDR3 covers 14 residues. The CDR3 sequence is CASSFGNSSEKLFF. Written as DNA, the CDR3 is TGTGCCAGCAGTTTTGGGAACTCGAGTGAAAAACTGTTTTTT.

The chain carries TRBV7-4 and TRBJ2-5, with D maybe TRBD2 (5 bases). V dropped 5 bases and J dropped 8 bases, with 15 bases sitting between them. The CDR3 contains 13 residues. Germline V gene lookup returns CDR1 SGHVT and CDR2 SQSDAQ. This CDR3 is CASSPGNLDTQYF. The CDR3 DNA follows: TGTGCCAGCAGCCCCGGGAACTTAGACACCCAGTACTTC.